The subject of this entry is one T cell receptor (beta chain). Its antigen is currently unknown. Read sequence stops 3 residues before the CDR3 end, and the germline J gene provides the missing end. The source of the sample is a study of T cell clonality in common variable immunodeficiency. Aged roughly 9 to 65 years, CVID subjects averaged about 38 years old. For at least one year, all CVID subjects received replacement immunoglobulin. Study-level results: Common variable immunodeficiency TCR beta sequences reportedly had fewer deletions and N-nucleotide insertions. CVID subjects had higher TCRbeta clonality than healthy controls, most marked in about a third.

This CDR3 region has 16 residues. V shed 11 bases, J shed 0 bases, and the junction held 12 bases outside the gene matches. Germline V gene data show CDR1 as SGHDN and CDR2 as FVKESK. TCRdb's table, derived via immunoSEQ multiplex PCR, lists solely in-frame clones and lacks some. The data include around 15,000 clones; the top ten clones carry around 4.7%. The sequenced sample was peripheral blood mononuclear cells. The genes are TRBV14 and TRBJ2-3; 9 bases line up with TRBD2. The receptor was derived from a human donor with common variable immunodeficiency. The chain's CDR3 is CAPLKTSGPSTDTQYF. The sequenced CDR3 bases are TGTGCCCCCCTTAAAACTAGCGGGCCTAGCACAGATACG.